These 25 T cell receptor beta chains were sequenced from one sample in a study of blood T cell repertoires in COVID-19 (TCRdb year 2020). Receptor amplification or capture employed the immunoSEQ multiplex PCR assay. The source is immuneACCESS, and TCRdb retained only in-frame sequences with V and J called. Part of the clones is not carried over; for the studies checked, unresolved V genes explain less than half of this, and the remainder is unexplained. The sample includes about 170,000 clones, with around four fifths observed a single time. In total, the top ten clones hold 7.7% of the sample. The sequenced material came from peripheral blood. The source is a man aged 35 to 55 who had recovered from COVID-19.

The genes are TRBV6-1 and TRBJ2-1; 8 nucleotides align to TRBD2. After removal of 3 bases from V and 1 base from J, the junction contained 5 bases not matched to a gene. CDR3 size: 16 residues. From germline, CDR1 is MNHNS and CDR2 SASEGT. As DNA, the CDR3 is TGTGCCAGCAGTGAGCTACTAGCGGAATCCTACAATGAGCAGTTCTTC. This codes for CASSELLAESYNEQFF.

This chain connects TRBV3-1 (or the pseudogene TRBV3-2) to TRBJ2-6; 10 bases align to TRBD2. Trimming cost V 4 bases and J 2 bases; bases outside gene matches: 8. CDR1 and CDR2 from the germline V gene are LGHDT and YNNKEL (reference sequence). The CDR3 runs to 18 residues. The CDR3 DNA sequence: TGTGCCAGCAGCCTGAGGAAGAGCGGGAGGGCTGGGGCCAACGTCCTGACTTTC. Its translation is CASSLRKSGRAGANVLTF.

The CDR3 sequence: CASSYRLSGGRDDEQFF. The CDR3 nucleotides read TGTGCCAGCAGCTATAGACTGAGTGGCGGGAGGGATGATGAGCAGTTCTTC. The chain employs TRBV7-9 and TRBJ2-1; 9 bases match TRBD2. Germline CDR1 SEHNR, CDR2 FQNEAQ (reference sequence). The CDR3 extends over 17 amino acids. V lost 4 bases to trimming and J lost 8 bases; unmatched junction nucleotides: 15.

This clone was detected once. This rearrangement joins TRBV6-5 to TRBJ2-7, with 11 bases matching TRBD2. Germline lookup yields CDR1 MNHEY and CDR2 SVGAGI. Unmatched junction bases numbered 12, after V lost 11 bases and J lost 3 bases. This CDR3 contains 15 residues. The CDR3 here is CAGQRTSGQNYEQYF. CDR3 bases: TGTGCCGGACAACGGACTAGCGGGCAGAACTACGAGCAGTACTTC.

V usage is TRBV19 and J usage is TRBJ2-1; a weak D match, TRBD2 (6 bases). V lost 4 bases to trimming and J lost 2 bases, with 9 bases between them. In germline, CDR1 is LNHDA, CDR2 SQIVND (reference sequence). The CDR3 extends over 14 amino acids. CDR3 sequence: CASSRRDAYNEQFF. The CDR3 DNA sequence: TGTGCCAGTAGTAGGAGGGACGCCTACAATGAGCAGTTCTTC.

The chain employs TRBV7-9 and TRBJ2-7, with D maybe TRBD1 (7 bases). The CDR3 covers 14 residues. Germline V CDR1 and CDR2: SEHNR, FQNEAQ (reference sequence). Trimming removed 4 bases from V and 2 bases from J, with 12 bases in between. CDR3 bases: TGTGCCAGCAGCTCGGAGGGGGCCCCCTACGAGCAGTACTTC. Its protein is CASSSEGAPYEQYF. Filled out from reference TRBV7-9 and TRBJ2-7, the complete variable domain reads DTGVSQNPRHKITKRGQNVTFRCDPISEHNRLYWYRQTLGQGPEFLTYFQNEAQLEKSRLLSDRFSAERPKGSFSTLEIQRTEQGDSAMYLCASSSEGAPYEQYFGPGTRLTVT.

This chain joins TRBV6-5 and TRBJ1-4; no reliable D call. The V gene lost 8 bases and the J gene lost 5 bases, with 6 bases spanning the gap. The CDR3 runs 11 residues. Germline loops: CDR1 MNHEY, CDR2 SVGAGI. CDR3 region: CASYMNEKLFF. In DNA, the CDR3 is TGTGCCAGCTACATGAATGAAAAACTGTTTTTT.

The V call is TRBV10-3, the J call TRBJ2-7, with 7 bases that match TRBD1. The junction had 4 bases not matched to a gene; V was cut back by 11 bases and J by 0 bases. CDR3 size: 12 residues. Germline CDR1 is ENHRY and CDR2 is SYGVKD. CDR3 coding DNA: TGTGCCGTCGCAGGGGGCTCCTACGAGCAGTACTTC. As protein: CAVAGGSYEQYF.

The CDR3 DNA follows: TGTGCCAGCAGCTTCAACAGGGTCAACGAGCAGTACTTC. It codes for CASSFNRVNEQYF. This chain uses TRBV11-2 with TRBJ2-7; TRBD1 might be the D (6 bases). Germline assignment: CDR1 SGHAT and CDR2 FQNNGV. Trimming left V 3 bases short and J 5 bases short, with 11 bases between. The CDR3 spans 13 residues. The complete variable domain, with remaining parts taken from reference TRBV11-2 and TRBJ2-7, reads EAGVAQSPRYKIIEKRQSVAFWCNPISGHATLYWYQQILGQGPKLLIQFQNNGVVDDSQLPKDRFSAERLKGVDSTLKIQPAKLEDSAVYLCASSFNRVNEQYFGPGTRLTVT.

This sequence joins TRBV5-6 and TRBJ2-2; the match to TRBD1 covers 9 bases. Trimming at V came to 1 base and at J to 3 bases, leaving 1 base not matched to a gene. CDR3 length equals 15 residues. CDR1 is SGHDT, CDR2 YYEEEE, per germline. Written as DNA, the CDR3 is TGTGCCAGCAGCTTGTGGGACAGGGACACCGGGGAGCTGTTTTTT. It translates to CASSLWDRDTGELFF.

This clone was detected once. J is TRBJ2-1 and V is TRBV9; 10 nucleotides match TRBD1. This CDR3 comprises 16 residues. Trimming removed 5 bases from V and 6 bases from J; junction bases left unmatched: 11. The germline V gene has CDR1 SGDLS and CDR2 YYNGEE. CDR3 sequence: CASSKTGTGVANEQFF. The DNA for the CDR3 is TGTGCCAGCAGTAAAACCGGGACAGGGGTTGCCAATGAGCAGTTCTTC.

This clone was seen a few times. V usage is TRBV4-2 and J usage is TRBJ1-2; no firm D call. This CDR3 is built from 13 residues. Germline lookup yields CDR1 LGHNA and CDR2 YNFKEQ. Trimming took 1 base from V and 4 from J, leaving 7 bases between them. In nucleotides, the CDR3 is TGTGCCAGCAGCCAAGGGGCCGGCTATGGCTACACCTTC. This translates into CASSQGAGYGYTF.

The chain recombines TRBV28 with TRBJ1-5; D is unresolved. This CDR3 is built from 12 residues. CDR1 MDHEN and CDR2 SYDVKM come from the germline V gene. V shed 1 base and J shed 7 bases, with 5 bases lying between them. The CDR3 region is CASSLSIQPQHF. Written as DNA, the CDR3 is TGTGCCAGCAGTTTATCCATCCAGCCCCAGCATTTT.

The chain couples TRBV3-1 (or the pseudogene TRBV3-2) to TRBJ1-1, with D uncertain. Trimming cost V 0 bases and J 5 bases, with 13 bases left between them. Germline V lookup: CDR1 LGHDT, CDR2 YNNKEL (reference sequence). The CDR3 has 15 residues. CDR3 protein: CASSQDFREDTEAFF. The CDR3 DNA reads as TGTGCCAGCAGCCAAGACTTCCGGGAGGATACTGAAGCTTTCTTT.

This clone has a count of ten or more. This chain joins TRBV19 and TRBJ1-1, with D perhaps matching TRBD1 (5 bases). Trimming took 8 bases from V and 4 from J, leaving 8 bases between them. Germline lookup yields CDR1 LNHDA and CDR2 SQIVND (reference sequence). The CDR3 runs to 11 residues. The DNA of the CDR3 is TGTGCCAGTGCAGGGTCCACTGAAGCTTTCTTT. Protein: CASAGSTEAFF.

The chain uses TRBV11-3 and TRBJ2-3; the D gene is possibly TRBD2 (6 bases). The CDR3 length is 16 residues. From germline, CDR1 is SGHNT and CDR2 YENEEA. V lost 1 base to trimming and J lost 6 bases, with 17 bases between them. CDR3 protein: CASSLVGRGSMDTQYF. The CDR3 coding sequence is TGTGCCAGCAGCTTAGTTGGTCGGGGGTCAATGGATACGCAGTATTTT.

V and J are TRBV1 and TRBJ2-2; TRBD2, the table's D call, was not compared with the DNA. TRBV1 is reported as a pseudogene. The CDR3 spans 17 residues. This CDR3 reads CTSSQGSLAGNTGELFF. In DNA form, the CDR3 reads TGCACCAGCAGCCAAGGTTCCCTAGCGGGGAACACCGGGGAGCTGTTTTTT.

CDR3 residues: CASRTRDRRAYEQYF. The CDR3, as DNA: TGTGCCAGCAGAACCAGGGACAGAAGAGCCTACGAGCAGTACTTC. The rearrangement links TRBV28 to TRBJ2-7, with 7 bases lining up with TRBD1. CDR1 and CDR2 (germline): MDHEN, SYDVKM. V dropped 6 bases and J dropped 2; count of bases not matched to a gene: 10. This CDR3 comprises 15 residues.

The DNA for the CDR3 is TGTGCCAGCAGGGGAGGTAGGGACACTGAAGCTTTCTTT. Encoded protein: CASRGGRDTEAFF. The chain employs TRBV6-5 and TRBJ1-1; no clear D gene. CDR3 length: 13 amino acids. V shed 6 bases and J shed 3 bases, with 11 bases lying between them. Germline CDR1 is MNHEY and CDR2 is SVGAGI.

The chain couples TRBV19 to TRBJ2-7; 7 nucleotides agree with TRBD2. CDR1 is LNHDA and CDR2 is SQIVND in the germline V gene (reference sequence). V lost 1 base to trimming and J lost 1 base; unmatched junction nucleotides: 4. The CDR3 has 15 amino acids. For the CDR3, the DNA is TGTGCCAGTAGTATAGTTTCGGGGGGTTCCTACGAGCAGTACTTC. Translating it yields CASSIVSGGSYEQYF.

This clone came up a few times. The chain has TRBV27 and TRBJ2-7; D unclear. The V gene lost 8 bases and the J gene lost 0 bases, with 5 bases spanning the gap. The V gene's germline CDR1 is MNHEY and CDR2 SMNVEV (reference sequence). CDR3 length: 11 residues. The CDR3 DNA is TGTGCCAGCCGGAGCTCCTACGAGCAGTACTTC. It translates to CASRSSYEQYF.

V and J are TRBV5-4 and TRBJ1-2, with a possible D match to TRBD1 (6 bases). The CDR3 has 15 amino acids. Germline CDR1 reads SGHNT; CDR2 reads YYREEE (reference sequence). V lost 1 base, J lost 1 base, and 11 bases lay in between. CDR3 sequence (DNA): TGTGCCAGCAGCTTGTTGGCGGACAGTAACTATGGCTACACCTTC. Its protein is CASSLLADSNYGYTF.

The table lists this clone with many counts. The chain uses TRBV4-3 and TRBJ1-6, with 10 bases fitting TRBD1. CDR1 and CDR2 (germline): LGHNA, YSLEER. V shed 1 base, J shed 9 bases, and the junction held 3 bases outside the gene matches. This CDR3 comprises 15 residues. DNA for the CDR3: TGCGCCAGCAGCCAAGGACAGGGGGCGTTTTCACCCCTCCACTTT. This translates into CASSQGQGAFSPLHF.

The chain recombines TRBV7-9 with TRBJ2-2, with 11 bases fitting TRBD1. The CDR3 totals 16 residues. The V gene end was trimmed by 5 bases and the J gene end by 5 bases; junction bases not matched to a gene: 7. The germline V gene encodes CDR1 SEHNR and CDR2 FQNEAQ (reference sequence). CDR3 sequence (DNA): TGTGCCAGCAGCCTTCCCGGGACAGGGGGAACCGGGGAGCTGTTTTTT. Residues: CASSLPGTGGTGELFF.

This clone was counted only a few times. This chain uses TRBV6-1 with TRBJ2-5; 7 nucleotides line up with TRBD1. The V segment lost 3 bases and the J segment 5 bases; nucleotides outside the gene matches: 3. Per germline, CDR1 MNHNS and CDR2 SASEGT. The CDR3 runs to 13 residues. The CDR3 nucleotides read TGTGCCAGCAGTGACGAAGGGGGCGAGACCCAGTACTTC. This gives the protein CASSDEGGETQYF.